These 30 T cell receptor beta chains were sequenced from one sample in a study of Graves' ophthalmopathy and Graves' hyperthyroidism. Amplifying from RNA transcripts, the study obtained TCR beta CDR3 regions. The first round was an RT-PCR with HTBI primers, and the second round was a multiplex PCR. One entry per CDR3 protein results from TCRdb running MiXCR on the multiplex PCR reads. The data hold approximately 700,000 distinct CDR3 sequences, with approximately 39% observed a single time. The sample comprised peripheral blood. These receptors were collected from an adult man with Graves' ophthalmopathy.

This clonotype came up many times. The V and J genes are TRBV12-3 or TRBV12-4 and TRBJ1-5; D uncertain. Trimming shortened V by 7 bases and J by 0 bases, and 13 bases separated the two germline ends. The CDR3 totals 15 residues. The CDR3 loop reads CASTTGRDSNQPQHF. The CDR3 DNA sequence: TGTGCCAGCACCACCGGACGGGATAGCAATCAGCCCCAGCATTTT.

The rearrangement links TRBV12-3 or TRBV12-4 to TRBJ1-2; 8 bases fit TRBD1. V trimming: 5 bases; J trimming: 1 base; junction bases outside the gene matches: 9. The CDR3 extends over 16 amino acids. The CDR3 coding sequence is TGTGCCAGCAGTGGAACTCAGGGGGCCCTTAACTATGGCTACACCTTC. This encodes CASSGTQGALNYGYTF.

To note about this clonotype: Because it lacks the conserved phenylalanine or tryptophan at the end, this CDR3 is likely a read error. J is TRBJ1-2 and V is TRBV10-3, with D uncertain. This CDR3 spans 12 amino acids. Trimming removed 6 bases at V and 7 bases at J, with 12 bases between. Germline assignment: CDR1 ENHRY and CDR2 SYGVKD. The CDR3 sequence: CAIREEGSGYTI. The CDR3 DNA reads as TGTGCCATCAGAGAGGAGGGCAGTGGCTACACCATC.

The V call is TRBV5-1, the J call TRBJ2-2, with no clear D. Per germline, CDR1 SGHRS and CDR2 YFSETQ. CDR3 length equals 15 residues. V was trimmed by 1 base and J by 0 bases, leaving 7 bases between them. CDR3 loop: CASSLWPANTGELFF. The CDR3 DNA sequence: TGCGCCAGCAGCTTGTGGCCCGCGAACACCGGGGAGCTGTTTTTT.

The chain has TRBV11-1 and TRBJ1-2, with D tentatively TRBD1 (5 bases). CDR3 length: 12 residues. V lost 5 bases to trimming and J lost 10 bases, with 14 bases between them. Germline CDR1 reads SGHAT; CDR2 reads FQDESV (reference sequence). CDR3 region: CASSELAGDYTF. CDR3 sequence (DNA): TGTGCCAGCAGCGAACTAGCGGGGGACTACACCTTC.

This clonotype was observed at least ten times. The chain links TRBV2 to TRBJ1-2, with 8 bases fitting TRBD1. The V segment lost 8 bases and the J segment 0 bases; nucleotides outside the gene matches: 11. Germline values: CDR1 SNHLY, CDR2 FYNNEI. The CDR3 covers 16 residues. Here the CDR3 reads CASEVGQGEANYGYTF. CDR3 DNA sequence: TGTGCCAGCGAGGTAGGACAGGGCGAGGCTAACTATGGCTACACCTTC.

In this sample, this clonotype turned up many times. The chain couples TRBV6-1 to TRBJ1-2; no clear D gene. Germline V gene lookup returns CDR1 MNHNS and CDR2 SASEGT. Trimming cost V 7 bases and J 2 bases, with 11 bases left between them. The CDR3 length is 13 residues. The CDR3 here is CASISGRNYGYTF. Here the CDR3 DNA reads TGTGCCAGCATTTCCGGCAGGAACTATGGCTACACCTTC.

This chain connects TRBV9 to TRBJ2-6; tentative D call: TRBD1 (7 bases). Trimming pared 5 bases from V and 2 bases from J, leaving 23 bases between. The CDR3 contains 19 residues. CDR1 and CDR2 from the germline V gene are SGDLS and YYNGEE. The CDR3 region has the DNA TGTGCCAGCAGTGCCCGACAGGGAGGTGTCAGCGCTGGGGCCAACGTCCTGACTTTC. Its translation is CASSARQGGVSAGANVLTF.

The DNA for the CDR3 is TGTGCCACCTACAGGGACTATGGCTACACCTTC. It translates to CATYRDYGYTF. V and J are TRBV25-1 and TRBJ1-2; a weak D match, TRBD1 (6 bases). V lost 10 bases, J lost 3 bases, and 9 bases lay in between. The CDR3 extends over 11 amino acids. Germline CDR1 reads MGHDK; CDR2 reads SYGVNS.

Worth noting for this clonotype: A much larger clone lies a single base off, so this may be a read error. The V gene is TRBV20-1, the J gene TRBJ1-2, with 8 bases matching TRBD1. This CDR3 region has 16 residues. Germline V gene data show CDR1 as DFQATT and CDR2 as SNEGSKA (reference sequence). Losses at the gene ends were 0 bases for V and 8 bases for J; bases not matched to a gene: 14. The CDR3 coding sequence is TGCAGTGCTAGAGATTCGACAGGGGATTATCGAAAAGGCTACACCTTC. Residues: CSARDSTGDYRKGYTF.

This clonotype was seen at least ten times. The chain couples TRBV12-3 or TRBV12-4 to TRBJ1-1, with D unclear. The CDR3 runs to 13 residues. Deletions cut 1 base from V and 5 bases from J, with 8 bases between. The DNA for the CDR3 is TGTGCCAGCAGTTTAGAAACCCCGACTGAAGCTTTCTTT. This codes for CASSLETPTEAFF.

The chain recombines TRBV5-1 with TRBJ2-5, with 9 positions matching TRBD2. The CDR3 has 16 amino acids. Germline V gene lookup returns CDR1 SGHRS and CDR2 YFSETQ. V lost 4 bases, J lost 5 bases, and 12 bases stayed unmatched. The CDR3 DNA sequence: TGCGCCAGCAGCCCGCCACTAGCGGGTGACGAGGAGACCCAGTACTTC. It translates to CASSPPLAGDEETQYF.

The table lists this clonotype with a few counts. The chain recombines TRBV12-3 or TRBV12-4 with TRBJ2-7, with D possibly being TRBD2 (7 bases). The CDR3 is 18 residues long. Trimming took off 6 bases at V and 1 base at J, with 25 bases between the two ends. The CDR3: CASSPQQGGGKWSYEQYF. The CDR3 DNA is TGTGCCAGCAGCCCCCAACAGGGAGGGGGTAAGTGGTCCTACGAGCAGTACTTC.

Concerning this clonotype: This may be a read error: a much more frequent sequence differs by one nucleotide. The chain carries TRBV20-1 and TRBJ2-7, with D possibly matching TRBD2 (5 bases). V was pared by 6 bases and J by 0 bases, with 15 bases between. This CDR3 contains 14 residues. Germline loops: CDR1 DFQATT, CDR2 SNEGSKA (reference sequence). CDR3 region: CSATSAGPSYEQYF. The CDR3 bases are TGCAGTGCCACCAGTGCGGGCCCCTCCTACGAGCAGTACTTC.

In its sample, this clonotype was seen many times. The chain couples TRBV12-5 to TRBJ1-5, with D perhaps TRBD1 (5 bases). CDR1 is LGHNT, CDR2 FRNRAP, per germline. The CDR3 totals 12 residues. V was cut by 9 bases and J by 5 bases, with 11 bases left in between. Here the CDR3 reads CASNQGDQPQHF. DNA for the CDR3: TGTGCTAGCAACCAGGGAGATCAGCCCCAGCATTTT. Together with reference TRBV12-5 and TRBJ1-5, the CDR3 gives the full variable domain: DARVTQTPRHKVTEMGQEVTMRCQPILGHNTVFWYRQTMMQGLELLAYFRNRAPLDDSGMPKDRFSAEMPDATLATLKIQPSEPRDSAVYFCASNQGDQPQHFGDGTRLSIL.

For this clonotype: This may stem from a read error, because a much larger clone lies one nucleotide away. The V call is TRBV2, the J call TRBJ2-7; D remains unclear. Germline assignment: CDR1 SNHLY and CDR2 FYNNEI. Trimming pared 4 bases from V and 1 base from J, leaving 14 bases between. The CDR3 sequence is 15 residues long. Here the CDR3 reads CASSAWAVPSYEQYF. The CDR3 bases are TGTGCCAGCAGTGCATGGGCGGTGCCATCCTACGAGCAGTACTTC.

This clonotype was counted ten times or more. V is TRBV29-1 and J is TRBJ2-2; unclear D gene. The CDR3 sequence is 13 residues long. Deletions cut 4 bases from V and 1 base from J, with 7 bases between. Germline V gene lookup returns CDR1 SQVTM and CDR2 ANQGSEA. In DNA, the CDR3 is TGCAGCGTTGTCGCTGGGAACACCGGGGAGCTGTTTTTT. Amino acids: CSVVAGNTGELFF.

In regard to this clonotype: A much larger clone is a single base away; this may be a read error. V gene TRBV19 combines with J gene TRBJ1-2; a weak D match, TRBD1 (6 bases). Trimming left V 7 bases short and J 1 base short, with 13 bases between. The CDR3 has 14 amino acids. The germline gives CDR1 LNHDA, CDR2 SQIVND (reference sequence). CDR3 residues: CASTQGHINYGYTF. CDR3 nucleotide sequence: TGTGCCAGTACGCAGGGACACATTAACTATGGCTACACCTTC.

The V and J genes are TRBV10-3 and TRBJ2-7; no definite D call. In germline, CDR1 is ENHRY, CDR2 SYGVKD. The CDR3 runs 12 residues. V was cut by 10 bases and J by 6 bases, with 16 bases left in between. CDR3 loop: CASRYSPGEQYF. In nucleotides, the CDR3 is TGTGCCAGCAGATACTCCCCCGGCGAGCAGTACTTC.

This clonotype was counted only a few times. One end of the junction fails to match germline, which may point to a read error. This chain uses TRBV7-9 with TRBJ2-2; a possible D gene is TRBD2 (5 bases). Germline CDR1 is SEHNR and CDR2 is FQNEAQ (reference sequence). The CDR3 has 14 amino acids. The CDR3 DNA reads as TGCGCCAGCAGCCAAGTCGGGGTCCCCGGGGAGCTGTTTTTT. This codes for CASSQVGVPGELFF.

This clonotype appeared many times. The V gene is TRBV2, the J gene TRBJ1-1; tentative D call: TRBD1 (5 bases). Trimming removed 7 bases from V and 1 base from J, with 13 bases in between. Looked up from germline, CDR1 is SNHLY and CDR2 is FYNNEI. This CDR3 comprises 14 residues. CDR3 DNA: TGTGCCAGCACCCTAAGGGGCCCGAACACTGAAGCTTTCTTT. Translating gives CASTLRGPNTEAFF.

The V and J genes are TRBV9 and TRBJ2-7, with TRBD1 as a possible D gene (5 bases). The CDR3 spans 13 residues. Germline V gene lookup returns CDR1 SGDLS and CDR2 YYNGEE. V lost 3 bases and J 3 bases, leaving 10 bases between the germline ends. CDR3 sequence reads: CASSATQGYEQYF. The CDR3 coding sequence is TGTGCCAGCAGCGCAACTCAGGGCTACGAGCAGTACTTC.

The chain joins TRBV11-1 to TRBJ2-7; 7 nucleotides agree with TRBD2. CDR1 and CDR2 (germline): SGHAT, FQDESV (reference sequence). Trimming took 1 base from V and 2 from J; bases not matched to a gene: 8. There are 16 residues in the CDR3. The CDR3 DNA reads as TGTGCCAGCAGCTTAGATCGGGTAGCGGGCCCCTACGAGCAGTACTTC. Its translation is CASSLDRVAGPYEQYF.

A single count supports this clonotype. Likely a read error: the CDR3 ends without its conserved phenylalanine or tryptophan. The chain employs TRBV30 and TRBJ1-6, with D perhaps matching TRBD1 (5 bases). CDR1 is GTSNPN and CDR2 is SVGIG in the germline V gene (reference sequence). The CDR3 covers 15 residues. Trimming pared 4 bases from V and 3 bases from J, leaving 13 bases between. The CDR3 DNA reads TGTGCCTGGAAGAGTGGGCAGGGCTATAATTCACCCCTCCACCTT. Amino acids: CAWKSGQGYNSPLHL.

In this sample, this clonotype turned up many times. As DNA, the CDR3 is TGTGCCAGCACTTTGGGGACAGGGGGCGCGGGGAGCAATCAGCCCCAGCATTTT. The encoded protein is CASTLGTGGAGSNQPQHF. The rearrangement links TRBV2 to TRBJ1-5; 12 nucleotides agree with TRBD1. The germline gives CDR1 SNHLY, CDR2 FYNNEI. The trim removed 7 bases at V and 1 base at J, leaving 11 bases unmatched. The CDR3 spans 18 residues.

This clonotype was seen a handful of times. The genes are TRBV7-9 and TRBJ1-5; no clear D. The length of the CDR3 is 15 residues. Germline V gives CDR1 SEHNR, CDR2 FQNEAQ (reference sequence). Trimming removed 5 bases from V and 9 bases from J, with 20 bases in between. For the CDR3, the DNA is TGTGCCAGCAGCCAAGTGAAGATTCCCCTATCGCCCCAGCATTTT. It codes for CASSQVKIPLSPQHF.

This clonotype was recorded many times. V and J are TRBV12-3 or TRBV12-4 and TRBJ1-2; no reliable D call. This CDR3 has 13 amino acids. V was shortened by 2 bases and J by 6 bases, with 10 bases between the two germline ends. The CDR3 spells CASSLTGDNGYTF. The DNA for the CDR3 is TGTGCCAGCAGTTTAACTGGGGATAATGGCTACACCTTC.

The table lists this clonotype with a few counts. V is TRBV20-1 and J is TRBJ1-2; 9 bases agree with TRBD1. V dropped 5 bases and J dropped 8; count of bases not matched to a gene: 21. CDR3 length equals 17 residues. From germline, CDR1 is DFQATT and CDR2 SNEGSKA (reference sequence). As DNA, the CDR3 is TGCAGTGCTGAACCACAACTAGGACAGGGGCGGGGTGGGGGCTACACCTTC. This codes for CSAEPQLGQGRGGGYTF.

In its sample, this clonotype was seen a few times. The chain has TRBV4-3 and TRBJ1-4; unclear D gene. CDR3 length equals 16 residues. The V end was cut by 4 bases, the J end by 0 bases, with 12 bases between. Germline V gene lookup returns CDR1 LGHNA and CDR2 YSLEER. CDR3 DNA sequence: TGCGCCAGCAGCCTGGAGGGAGTGTCAACTAATGAAAAACTGTTTTTT. The encoded protein is CASSLEGVSTNEKLFF.

Regarding this clonotype: One junction end disagrees with the germline gene, perhaps due to a read error. The CDR3 bases are TGTGCCAGCAGCTTGAAAGGGGGCCAAGAAACCCAGTACTTC. Its translation: CASSLKGGQETQYF. This rearrangement joins TRBV7-9 to TRBJ2-5, with 7 nucleotides matching TRBD1. The CDR3 covers 14 residues. Per the germline V gene, CDR1 is SEHNR and CDR2 is FQNEAQ (reference sequence).